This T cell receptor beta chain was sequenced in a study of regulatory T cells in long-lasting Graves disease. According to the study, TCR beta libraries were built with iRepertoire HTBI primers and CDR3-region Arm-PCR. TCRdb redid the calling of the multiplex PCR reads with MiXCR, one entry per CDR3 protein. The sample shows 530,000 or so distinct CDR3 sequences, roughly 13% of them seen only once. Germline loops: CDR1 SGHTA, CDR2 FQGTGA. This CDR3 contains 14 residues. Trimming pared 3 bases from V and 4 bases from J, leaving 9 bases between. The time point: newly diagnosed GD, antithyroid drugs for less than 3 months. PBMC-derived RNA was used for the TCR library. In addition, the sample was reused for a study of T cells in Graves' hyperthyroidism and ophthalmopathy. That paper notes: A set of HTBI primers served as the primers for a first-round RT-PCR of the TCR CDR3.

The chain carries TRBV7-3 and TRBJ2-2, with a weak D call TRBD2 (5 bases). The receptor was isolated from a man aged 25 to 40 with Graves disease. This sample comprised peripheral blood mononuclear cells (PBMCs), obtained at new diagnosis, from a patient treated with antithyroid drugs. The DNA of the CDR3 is TGTGCCAGCAGCTTCAGCGCGGGCACCGGGGAGCTGTTTTTT. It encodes CASSFSAGTGELFF.